These 13 T cell receptor beta chains were all obtained from the same sample, sequenced in a study of blood T cell repertoires in COVID-19. Libraries were prepared by immunoSEQ multiplex PCR; TCRdb keeps only in-frame clonotypes and omits some of them. The table shows over 130,000 clones, with 82% occurring only once. Sequencing used peripheral blood. The origin of the receptors is an elderly woman with acute or convalescent COVID-19.

The chain recombines TRBV20-1 with TRBJ2-1; D may be TRBD1 (5 bases). Germline loops: CDR1 DFQATT, CDR2 SNEGSKA (reference sequence). This CDR3 contains 11 residues. Trimming cost V 5 bases and J 9 bases, with 11 bases left between them. The CDR3 bases are TGCAGTGCTGTCAGGGTCAGTGAGCAGTTCTTC. Translation: CSAVRVSEQFF.

The chain links TRBV28 to TRBJ1-1; D call uncertain. The CDR3 sequence is 16 residues long. Germline V gene lookup returns CDR1 MDHEN and CDR2 SYDVKM. V shed 1 base and J shed 1 base, with 13 bases lying between them. The CDR3 nucleotides read TGTGCCAGCAGTTTATTCAGACTCAAAGGGAACACTGAAGCTTTCTTT. This translates into CASSLFRLKGNTEAFF.

The V call is TRBV7-2, the J call TRBJ2-7; D possibly corresponds to TRBD1 (6 bases). V was clipped by 3 bases and J by 3 bases, with 12 bases between them. Germline V lookup: CDR1 SGHTA, CDR2 FQGNSA. CDR3 size: 14 residues. The CDR3 DNA follows: TGTGCCAGCAGCTTGGGTAGGGGGTACTACGAGCAGTACTTC. Translation: CASSLGRGYYEQYF.

Turning to this clone: Relative to the germline gene, one junction end is altered; a read error may explain this. V usage is TRBV19 and J usage is TRBJ1-5; unclear D gene. From germline, CDR1 is LNHDA and CDR2 SQIVND (reference sequence). The CDR3 totals 14 residues. The CDR3 is CASSITGFNPPQHF. The CDR3 nucleotides are TGTGCCAGTAGTATAACGGGTTTCAATCCGCCCCAGCATTTT.

J is TRBJ1-2 and V is TRBV28, with TRBD1 identical over 8 bases. This CDR3 spans 14 amino acids. The germline CDR1 and CDR2 sequences are MDHEN and SYDVKM. With 5 bases clipped from V and 4 bases from J, the junction kept 6 bases outside the gene matches. CDR3 region: CASSVGQAAYGYTF. In DNA, the CDR3 is TGTGCCAGCAGTGTGGGACAGGCGGCCTATGGCTACACCTTC.

The chain recombines TRBV5-1 with TRBJ1-1; D remains ambiguous. This CDR3 comprises 13 residues. Trimming left V 7 bases short and J 4 bases short, with 14 bases between. The germline CDR1 and CDR2 sequences are SGHRS and YFSETQ. The CDR3 loop is CASGRDGSTEAFF. Written as DNA, the CDR3 is TGCGCCAGCGGGCGCGACGGAAGCACTGAAGCTTTCTTT.

CDR3 nucleotide sequence: TGTGCCAGCAGTGCCCACCGACTAGCGGATACAATGACAGATACGCAGTATTTT. This sequence encodes CASSAHRLADTMTDTQYF. This chain links TRBV2 with TRBJ2-3, with TRBD2 matching over 9 bases. The CDR3 loop spans 18 amino acids. CDR1 SNHLY and CDR2 FYNNEI come from the germline V gene. The ends lost 4 bases at V and 3 bases at J; junction bases unmatched: 14.

This chain uses TRBV5-4 with TRBJ2-2; TRBD1 aligns across 7 bases. CDR3 length: 14 amino acids. Germline CDR1 and CDR2: SGHNT and YYREEE (reference sequence). V lost 4 bases to trimming and J lost 5 bases; unmatched junction nucleotides: 5. CDR3 DNA sequence: TGTGCCAGCAGCCGACGACAGGGAACCGGGGAGCTGTTTTTT. It specifies CASSRRQGTGELFF.

Only one count was recorded for this clone. The CDR3 protein is CASSPVFYNEQFF. DNA of the CDR3: TGTGCCAGCAGCCCTGTCTTCTACAATGAGCAGTTCTTC. This chain uses TRBV28 with TRBJ2-1; D unclear. Trimming stripped 6 bases from V and 3 bases from J, with 9 bases between. The CDR3 consists of 13 residues. CDR1 is MDHEN, CDR2 SYDVKM, per germline.

This clone was seen only a few times. The chain couples TRBV5-1 to TRBJ2-1; a weak D match, TRBD1 (6 bases). CDR1 and CDR2 (germline): SGHRS, YFSETQ. Trimming cost V 2 bases and J 4 bases, with 13 bases left between them. The length of the CDR3 is 15 residues. This CDR3 reads CASSFEGVGYNEQFF. CDR3 DNA sequence: TGCGCCAGCAGCTTTGAGGGGGTGGGTTACAATGAGCAGTTCTTC. The full variable domain, with the rest looked up from reference TRBV5-1 and TRBJ2-1, is KAGVTQTPRYLIKTRGQQVTLSCSPISGHRSVSWYQQTPGQGLQFLFEYFSETQRNKGNFPGRFSGRQFSNSRSEMNVSTLELGDSALYLCASSFEGVGYNEQFFGPGTRLTVL.

This chain joins TRBV6-4 and TRBJ1-5, with TRBD1 matching 8 bases. V dropped 2 bases and J dropped 0; count of bases not matched to a gene: 9. Germline CDR1 reads MRHNA; CDR2 reads SNTAGT. The length of the CDR3 is 18 residues. Written as DNA, the CDR3 is TGTGCCAGCAGTGACCCGGAACAGGGGGGCAATAGCAATCAGCCCCAGCATTTT. It specifies CASSDPEQGGNSNQPQHF.

The chain carries TRBV5-6 and TRBJ2-7, with a weak D call TRBD1 (5 bases). Germline V gives CDR1 SGHDT, CDR2 YYEEEE. CDR3 length equals 14 residues. The germline V and J ends were trimmed by 1 base and 6 bases, with 14 bases remaining between them. In DNA form, the CDR3 reads TGTGCCAGCAGCTTGTCTGGGGCCAGCGCCGAGCAGTACTTC. Encoded protein: CASSLSGASAEQYF. The whole variable domain, filled in from reference TRBV5-6 and TRBJ2-7, reads DAGVTQSPTHLIKTRGQQVTLRCSPKSGHDTVSWYQQALGQGPQFIFQYYEEEERQRGNFPDRFSGHQFPNYSSELNVNALLLGDSALYLCASSLSGASAEQYFGPGTRLTVT.

The gene calls are TRBV6-6 and TRBJ2-3; TRBD2 aligns across 10 bases. This CDR3 contains 16 residues. J gave up 0 bases and V 6 bases, and 6 bases lay outside the gene matches. The V gene's germline CDR1 is MNHNY and CDR2 SVGAGI (reference sequence). CDR3 coding DNA: TGTGCCAGCAGACAACTAGCGGGGACTAGCACAGATACGCAGTATTTT. Translating gives CASRQLAGTSTDTQYF.